This T cell receptor beta chain was observed in a study of T cell changes during pregnancy in multiple sclerosis (dated by TCRdb to between 2018 and 2020). Notes on the research overall: Changes in the T cell repertoire over the course of pregnancy were examined in this study in women with multiple sclerosis.

Preparation of the library involved the immunoSEQ multiplex PCR assay. Here the immuneACCESS table is served through TCRdb, limited to in-frame sequences with V and J called. Missing clones are a known gap in these copies; in checked studies unresolved V genes cover under half, and the rest lacks a known reason. The sample profile shows about 83,000 clones; roughly 95% of them were found once. The ten most abundant clones make up 0.85% to 1.2% of the sample. Details on this clone: Its binding antigen is unknown. No base quality values were provided; no much bigger clone lies one nucleotide off.

From the germline V gene, CDR1 is SNHLY and CDR2 is FYNNEI. From the cysteine up to the phenylalanine, the CDR3 has a length of 13 residues. Just CDR3 DNA is preserved here, 39 bases in frame from base 1. The junction shows trimming of 6 bases on V and 4 bases on J, plus 13 bases between the germline ends. The receptor's source is a female donor with multiple sclerosis, enrolled in a pregnancy study. Here the chain combines TRBV2 and TRBJ2-7; the D gene remains uncertain. Source: peripheral blood, taken in the second trimester of pregnancy. The encoded CDR3 is CASRPELLYEQYF. The base sequence is TGTGCCAGCAGGCCTGAGTTGTTATACGAGCAGTACTTC.